The 28 T cell receptor beta chains presented below share a single source sample, sequenced in a study of blood T cell repertoires in COVID-19. Data came from immunoSEQ multiplex PCR; TCRdb stores just in-frame clones and leaves some out. The table has some 210,000 clones, roughly nine tenths seen once; the top ten hold around 0.84%. The material sequenced was peripheral blood. The receptors shown here come from a man aged 55 to 70 with COVID-19, enrolled during active disease.

V gene TRBV28 combines with J gene TRBJ1-1, with D perhaps TRBD1 (5 bases). The germline CDR1 and CDR2 sequences are MDHEN and SYDVKM. V was trimmed by 3 bases and J by 5 bases, leaving 19 bases between them. The CDR3 runs 16 residues. The CDR3 loop is CASSLQTRRARTEAFF. The CDR3 DNA is TGTGCCAGCAGTTTGCAGACCCGCAGGGCGAGGACTGAAGCTTTCTTT.

The sample holds one count of this clone. V gene TRBV9 combines with J gene TRBJ2-1, with 15 nucleotides matching TRBD2. With V trimmed by 4 bases and J by 7 bases, 6 bases remained unmatched. This CDR3 contains 16 residues. The germline gives CDR1 SGDLS, CDR2 YYNGEE. Here the CDR3 DNA reads TGTGCCAGCAGCTTAGGACTAGCGGGAGGGAGGAATGAGCAGTTCTTC. This codes for CASSLGLAGGRNEQFF. Complete variable domain (other parts from reference TRBV9 and TRBJ2-1): DSGVTQTPKHLITATGQRVTLRCSPRSGDLSVYWYQQSLDQGLQFLIQYYNGEERAKGNILERFSAQQFPDLHSELNLSSLELGDSALYFCASSLGLAGGRNEQFFGPGTRLTVL.

The rearrangement links TRBV6-2 or TRBV6-3 to TRBJ2-1; TRBD2 is a possible D gene (5 bases). Per the germline V gene, CDR1 is MNHEY and CDR2 is SVGEGT. The CDR3 totals 18 residues. V was cut by 6 bases and J by 0 bases, with 21 bases left in between. The CDR3 loop is CASSAPLGGPYSYNEQFF. The CDR3 coding sequence is TGTGCCAGCAGCGCACCCCTAGGCGGGCCTTACTCCTACAATGAGCAGTTCTTC.

As regards this clone: Distinct nucleotide sequences in the sample also encode this CDR3. The V and J genes are TRBV3-1 (or the pseudogene TRBV3-2) and TRBJ2-1, with 11 bases lining up with TRBD2. Trimming took 2 bases from V and 7 from J; bases not matched to a gene: 1. The CDR3 contains 14 residues. From germline, CDR1 is LGHDT and CDR2 YNNKEL (reference sequence). The CDR3 coding sequence is TGTGCCAGCAGCCAACTAGCGGGGGGAAATGAGCAGTTCTTC. Protein product: CASSQLAGGNEQFF.

The chain carries TRBV3-1 (or the pseudogene TRBV3-2) and TRBJ2-5, with TRBD2 identical over 8 bases. J gave up 1 base and V 2 bases, and 6 bases lay outside the gene matches. CDR3 length equals 16 residues. Looked up from germline, CDR1 is LGHDT and CDR2 is YNNKEL (reference sequence). In DNA form, the CDR3 reads TGTGCCAGCAGCCAATCTCTAGCGGGCACCCAAGAGACCCAGTACTTC. Its protein product is CASSQSLAGTQETQYF.

The CDR3 DNA is TGTGCCAGCTCACTCTACTCCGGGACAGGGGGCAAGGTGTGGACTGAAGCTTTCTTT. Protein sequence: CASSLYSGTGGKVWTEAFF. The rearrangement uses TRBV18 and TRBJ1-1; TRBD1 matches 12 bases. The CDR3 is 19 amino acids. Per germline, CDR1 KGHSH and CDR2 LQKENI. The ends lost 4 bases at V and 5 bases at J; junction bases unmatched: 17.

The chain is built from TRBV12-3 or TRBV12-4 and TRBJ2-7; D not certain. The V gene lost 2 bases and the J gene lost 7 bases, with 6 bases spanning the gap. CDR3 length equals 11 residues. Here the CDR3 DNA reads TGTGCCAGCAGTTTATCCCAAGAGCAGTACTTC. It translates to CASSLSQEQYF.

V is TRBV6-5 and J is TRBJ2-1; D call uncertain. This CDR3 has 14 amino acids. V lost 5 bases and J 7 bases, leaving 15 bases between the germline ends. Germline V CDR1 and CDR2: MNHEY, SVGAGI. Here the CDR3 reads CASSKPSQSNEQFF. For the CDR3, the DNA is TGTGCCAGCAGTAAACCCTCTCAGTCAAATGAGCAGTTCTTC.

The chain carries TRBV27 and TRBJ2-7, with 8 bases aligning to TRBD1. Trimming took 6 bases from V and 3 from J; bases not matched to a gene: 10. CDR1 is MNHEY and CDR2 is SMNVEV in the germline V gene (reference sequence). The CDR3 totals 15 residues. CDR3 DNA sequence: TGTGCCAGCAGCGGCCAACAGGGGGGCTTCTACGAGCAGTACTTC. This codes for CASSGQQGGFYEQYF.

The chain couples TRBV24-1 to TRBJ1-5; 8 bases are a match to TRBD1. Trimming took 2 bases from V and 2 from J; bases not matched to a gene: 7. The CDR3 consists of 17 residues. Germline lookup yields CDR1 KGHDR and CDR2 SFDVKD. CDR3 bases: TGTGCCACCAGTGATTCGGCCAGGGGGCCTGGCAATCAGCCCCAGCATTTT. It is translated as CATSDSARGPGNQPQHF.

The rearrangement uses TRBV29-1 and TRBJ1-1, with TRBD1 matching 9 bases. The J segment lost 6 bases and the V segment lost 6 bases, leaving 5 bases of the junction unmatched. Germline CDR1 reads SQVTM; CDR2 reads ANQGSEA. The CDR3 extends over 12 amino acids. The CDR3 spells CSVGQGIAEAFF. DNA of the CDR3: TGCAGCGTGGGACAGGGAATAGCTGAAGCTTTCTTT. The whole variable domain, filled in from reference TRBV29-1 and TRBJ1-1, reads SAVISQKPSRDICQRGTSLTIQCQVDSQVTMMFWYRQQPGQSLTLIATANQGSEATYESGFVIDKFPISRPNLTFSTLTVSNMSPEDSSIYLCSVGQGIAEAFFGQGTRLTVV.

This sequence joins TRBV18 and TRBJ2-7, with D unclear. CDR3 length: 14 residues. V was cut by 3 bases and J by 6 bases, with 15 bases left in between. In germline, CDR1 is KGHSH, CDR2 LQKENI. CDR3 nucleotide sequence: TGTGCCAGCTCACCTTTACAGAATAATGGCGAGCAGTACTTC. Translation gives CASSPLQNNGEQYF.

The chain is built from TRBV7-2 and TRBJ2-1, with 8 positions matching TRBD2. V was pared by 8 bases and J by 8 bases, with 8 bases of the junction left unmatched. Germline-derived CDR1 and CDR2 are SGHTA and FQGNSA. The CDR3 extends over 13 amino acids. CDR3 amino acids: CASRLALTDEQFF. In DNA form, the CDR3 reads TGTGCCAGCCGACTAGCGTTGACGGATGAGCAGTTCTTC.

The V and J genes are TRBV6-5 and TRBJ1-5, with D possibly being TRBD1 (5 bases). The germline V and J ends were trimmed by 5 bases and 7 bases, with 15 bases remaining between them. The CDR3 sequence is 14 residues long. Germline values: CDR1 MNHEY, CDR2 SVGAGI. The CDR3 bases are TGTGCCAGCAGTAAGGGGAGGGAGGGACAGCCCCAGCATTTT. It specifies CASSKGREGQPQHF.

Here the CDR3 DNA reads TGTGCCAGCAATTGGAGGCCATCCACCGGGGAGCTGTTTTTT. It codes for CASNWRPSTGELFF. V is TRBV28 and J is TRBJ2-2; maybe TRBD2 (5 bases). The CDR3 consists of 14 residues. The V and J ends lost 7 bases and 4 bases respectively, with 13 bases between them. Germline V gene data show CDR1 as MDHEN and CDR2 as SYDVKM. The whole variable domain, remainder taken from reference TRBV28 and TRBJ2-2, is DVKVTQSSRYLVKRTGEKVFLECVQDMDHENMFWYRQDPGLGLRLIYFSYDVKMKEKGDIPEGYSVSREKKERFSLILESASTNQTSMYLCASNWRPSTGELFFGEGSRLTVL.

The rearrangement uses TRBV11-2 and TRBJ2-7; TRBD2 matches 11 bases. CDR1 and CDR2 from the germline V gene are SGHAT and FQNNGV. With V trimmed by 5 bases and J by 2 bases, 11 bases remained unmatched. The CDR3 extends over 17 amino acids. In DNA, the CDR3 is TGTGCCAGCAGCCGACAATCGGGACTAGCGGCGACCTACGAGCAGTACTTC. This encodes CASSRQSGLAATYEQYF. Full variable domain (rest looked up from reference TRBV11-2 and TRBJ2-7): EAGVAQSPRYKIIEKRQSVAFWCNPISGHATLYWYQQILGQGPKLLIQFQNNGVVDDSQLPKDRFSAERLKGVDSTLKIQPAKLEDSAVYLCASSRQSGLAATYEQYFGPGTRLTVT.

V gene TRBV7-3 combines with J gene TRBJ2-3, with a possible D match to TRBD2 (6 bases). CDR1 is SGHTA, CDR2 FQGTGA, per germline. Trimming removed 1 base from V and 0 bases from J, with 8 bases in between. The CDR3 loop spans 15 amino acids. CDR3 amino acids: CASSLNSGSTDTQYF. For the CDR3, the DNA is TGTGCCAGCAGCTTAAATAGCGGTAGCACAGATACGCAGTATTTT.

CDR3 residues: CASTPTGTGLDEQYF. In nucleotides, the CDR3 is TGCGCCAGCACCCCTACCGGGACAGGGCTCGACGAGCAGTACTTC. The V call is TRBV5-1, the J call TRBJ2-7; the match to TRBD1 covers 9 bases. Germline assignment: CDR1 SGHRS and CDR2 YFSETQ. Germline trimming cut 6 bases from V and 5 bases from J; bases unmatched to any gene: 12. The CDR3 length is 15 residues.

J is TRBJ2-7 and V is TRBV4-2, with D perhaps matching TRBD1 (5 bases). The CDR3 extends over 16 amino acids. The germline gives CDR1 LGHNA, CDR2 YNFKEQ. The germline V and J ends were trimmed by 4 bases and 0 bases, with 16 bases remaining between them. The CDR3 spells CASSPATGLSSYEQYF. DNA of the CDR3: TGTGCCAGCAGCCCCGCCACAGGCCTAAGCTCCTACGAGCAGTACTTC.

The count of this clone is one. J is TRBJ1-4 and V is TRBV18; D may be TRBD1 (6 bases). The germline gives CDR1 KGHSH, CDR2 LQKENI. The CDR3 covers 15 residues. Trimming stripped 3 bases from V and 7 bases from J, with 15 bases between. DNA of the CDR3: TGTGCCAGCTCACCGATCTCCGGGACAAGTGAAAAACTGTTTTTT. Amino acids: CASSPISGTSEKLFF.

The gene calls are TRBV12-5 and TRBJ2-1, with D possibly matching TRBD2 (6 bases). The CDR3 sequence is 14 residues long. CDR1 LGHNT and CDR2 FRNRAP come from the germline V gene. Trimming left V 7 bases short and J 7 bases short, with 17 bases between. This CDR3 reads CASAYPPGENEQFF. As DNA, the CDR3 is TGTGCTAGTGCCTACCCCCCGGGGGAGAATGAGCAGTTCTTC.

The CDR3 is CASSTGNYGYTF. Written as DNA, the CDR3 is TGTGCCTCCTCGACGGGGAACTATGGCTACACCTTC. This sequence joins TRBV6-6 and TRBJ1-2; D uncertain. Per the germline V gene, CDR1 is MNHNY and CDR2 is SVGAGI (reference sequence). The germline V and J ends were trimmed by 11 bases and 2 bases, with 12 bases remaining between them. The CDR3 length is 12 residues.

The chain employs TRBV3-1 (or the pseudogene TRBV3-2) and TRBJ1-3, with unresolved D. This CDR3 is 13 amino acids long. Germline-derived CDR1 and CDR2 are LGHDT and YNNKEL (reference sequence). V shed 3 bases and J shed 2 bases, with 5 bases lying between them. This CDR3 reads CASSHRAGNTIYF. The CDR3 bases are TGTGCCAGCAGCCACCGGGCTGGAAACACCATATATTTT.

V usage is TRBV10-3 and J usage is TRBJ2-3, with 9 nucleotides matching TRBD2. The CDR3 is made up of 13 amino acids. J was trimmed by 4 bases and V by 7 bases; bases with no gene match: 3. The germline CDR1 and CDR2 sequences are ENHRY and SYGVKD. CDR3 loop: CAIKGTSSDTQYF. Here the CDR3 DNA reads TGTGCCATCAAAGGGACTAGCTCAGATACGCAGTATTTT.

The rearrangement joins TRBV5-8 to TRBJ2-3; 9 nucleotides line up with TRBD2. Germline V gene data show CDR1 as SGHTS and CDR2 as YDEGEE. The length of the CDR3 is 16 residues. The ends lost 9 bases at V and 0 bases at J; junction bases unmatched: 11. The CDR3 protein is CATPGAGGVSTDTQYF. The CDR3 DNA sequence: TGTGCCACCCCAGGGGCGGGAGGGGTAAGCACAGATACGCAGTATTTT.

The V gene is TRBV3-1 (or the pseudogene TRBV3-2), the J gene TRBJ2-1; 7 bases fit TRBD1. The CDR3 contains 15 residues. With 1 base clipped from V and 2 bases from J, the junction kept 2 bases outside the gene matches. Germline V gene data show CDR1 as LGHDT and CDR2 as YNNKEL (reference sequence). CDR3 loop: CASSQGQGAYNEQFF. The CDR3 bases are TGTGCCAGCAGCCAAGGGCAGGGGGCCTACAATGAGCAGTTCTTC.

This clone was counted between two and nine times. The chain is built from TRBV2 and TRBJ2-7; the match to TRBD1 covers 10 bases. Trimming took 7 bases from V and 1 from J; bases not matched to a gene: 4. The CDR3 runs 14 residues. Germline CDR1 reads SNHLY; CDR2 reads FYNNEI. The CDR3 loop reads CASIRTGGSYEQYF. CDR3 nucleotide sequence: TGTGCCAGCATACGGACAGGGGGATCCTACGAGCAGTACTTC.

This clone was observed a single time. The rearrangement links TRBV6-5 to TRBJ1-5; D unclear. The CDR3 contains 14 residues. In germline, CDR1 is MNHEY, CDR2 SVGAGI. V lost 5 bases and J 6 bases, leaving 14 bases between the germline ends. The CDR3 here is CASSRRRAAQPQHF. CDR3 sequence (DNA): TGTGCCAGCAGTCGGCGGAGGGCGGCTCAGCCCCAGCATTTT.